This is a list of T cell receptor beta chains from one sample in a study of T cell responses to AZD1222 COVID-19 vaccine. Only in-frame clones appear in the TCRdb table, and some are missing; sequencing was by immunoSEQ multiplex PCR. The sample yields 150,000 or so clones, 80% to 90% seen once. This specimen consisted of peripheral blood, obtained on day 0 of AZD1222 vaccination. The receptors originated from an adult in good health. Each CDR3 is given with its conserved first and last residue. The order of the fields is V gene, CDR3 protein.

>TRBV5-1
CASSSRTSTDTQYF
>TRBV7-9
CASSLTGDAEAFF
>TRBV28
CASSLLGFWSGHNTEAFF
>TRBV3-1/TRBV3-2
CASSRAYEQYF
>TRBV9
CASSVAFTKREAVREQYF
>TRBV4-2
CASSQGSSGRSLYNEQFF
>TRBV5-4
CASSLVGSNEQYF
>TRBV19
CASSIGWDDPQFF
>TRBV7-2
CASSFSPQAYEQYF
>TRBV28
CASSTGTEGEKLFF